This passage covers 8 T cell receptor beta chains from one sample sequenced in a study of OX40 agonist ivuxolimab in advanced cancers. Profiling relied on immunoSEQ multiplex PCR, and the TCRdb table lists in-frame clones only, not all of them. The repertoire holds about 54,000 clones, approximately 85% seen once, with approximately 1.3% in the top ten. The source material was CD4+ or CD8+ T cells sorted from blood, sampled in a trial of the OX40 agonist ivuxolimab. The receptor source for this set is an adult with an advanced solid tumor such as melanoma, head and neck, liver or kidney cancer.

The chain carries TRBV19 and TRBJ2-6, with a possible D match to TRBD1 (6 bases). Germline CDR1 reads LNHDA; CDR2 reads SQIVND (reference sequence). This CDR3 spans 16 amino acids. V lost 3 bases, J lost 0 bases, and 9 bases lay in between. CDR3 nucleotide sequence: TGTGCCAGTAGTATCCCACAGGGCTCTGGGGCCAACGTCCTGACTTTC. It is translated as CASSIPQGSGANVLTF. The variable domain in full, with the rest retrieved from reference TRBV19 and TRBJ2-6, is DGGITQSPKYLFRKEGQNVTLSCEQNLNHDAMYWYRQDPGQGLRLIYYSQIVNDFQKGDIAEGYSVSREKKESFPLTVTSAQKNPTAFYLCASSIPQGSGANVLTFGAGSRLTVL.

V and J are TRBV6-6 and TRBJ1-2; D gene unclear. This CDR3 has 11 amino acids. Germline lookup yields CDR1 MNHNY and CDR2 SVGAGI (reference sequence). The DNA for the CDR3 is TGTCAAGTTATTTATGTAGGTGGCTACACCTTC. It specifies CQVIYVGGYTF.

The chain combines TRBV9 with TRBJ2-3; D is undetermined. The V end was cut by 2 bases, the J end by 0 bases, with 10 bases between. From germline, CDR1 is SGDLS and CDR2 YYNGEE. The length of the CDR3 is 15 residues. CDR3 bases: TGTGCCAGCAGCGTGGGCAGCCCTAGCACAGATACGCAGTATTTT. Residues: CASSVGSPSTDTQYF.

This clone occurred once. This chain joins TRBV18 and TRBJ1-1; no clear D gene. This CDR3 comprises 15 residues. CDR1 is KGHSH and CDR2 is LQKENI in the germline V gene. Trimming took off 0 bases at V and 4 bases at J, with 12 bases between the two ends. DNA of the CDR3: TGTGCCAGCTCACCACCGGGTGAAAAAGGCACTGAAGCTTTCTTT. Amino acids: CASSPPGEKGTEAFF.

The gene calls are TRBV5-6 and TRBJ2-2; the D gene could be TRBD1 or TRBD2 (5 bases each). This CDR3 has 15 residues. The germline gives CDR1 SGHDT, CDR2 YYEEEE. Trimming took off 2 bases at V and 3 bases at J, with 11 bases between the two ends. For the CDR3, the DNA is TGTGCCAGCAGCTTCGGGACGGTGGACACCGGGGAGCTGTTTTTT. Protein sequence: CASSFGTVDTGELFF.

This clone was detected a few times. J is TRBJ1-5 and V is TRBV10-2; D remains unclear. Per the germline V gene, CDR1 is WSHSY and CDR2 is SAAADI. The CDR3 has 13 residues. Trimming pared 4 bases from V and 3 bases from J, leaving 7 bases between. This CDR3 is CASSVSFNQPQHF. DNA for the CDR3: TGCGCCAGCAGTGTTAGTTTCAATCAGCCCCAGCATTTT.

The table lists this clone with a few counts. The V call is TRBV6-1, the J call TRBJ2-7; D not resolved. V lost 5 bases and J lost 4, with 6 bases in between. This CDR3 comprises 11 residues. Germline V gene data show CDR1 as MNHNS and CDR2 as SASEGT. CDR3: CASSPAYEQYF. The DNA for the CDR3 is TGTGCCAGCAGTCCTGCGTACGAGCAGTACTTC.

This sequence joins TRBV28 and TRBJ1-2; 7 nucleotides match TRBD1. The CDR3 length is 14 residues. V lost 2 bases to trimming and J lost 7 bases; unmatched junction nucleotides: 7. Germline V gives CDR1 MDHEN, CDR2 SYDVKM. CDR3 DNA: TGTGCCAGCAGTTTAGGAGGGGGCGCGGGTGGCTACACCTTC. Its translation: CASSLGGGAGGYTF.